These 27 T cell receptor beta chains were all obtained from the same sample, sequenced in a study of CD4+ T cells in melanoma. Here immunoSEQ multiplex PCR was the method, and the copy in TCRdb shows in-frame clones only, minus some. Found here are some 4,600 clones, around 68% of them singletons; the top ten hold approximately 28%. Sequenced: cells from a culture (not recorded whether cultured in vitro). The source is a human donor with melanoma.

The rearrangement joins TRBV2 to TRBJ2-7, with 14 bases lining up with TRBD2. This CDR3 has 14 amino acids. In germline, CDR1 is SNHLY, CDR2 FYNNEI. The V and J ends lost 8 bases and 1 base, in that order; junction bases with no gene match: 1. As DNA, the CDR3 is TGTGCCAGCGGACTAGCGGGGGGATCCTACGAGCAGTACTTC. It codes for CASGLAGGSYEQYF.

V gene TRBV19 combines with J gene TRBJ1-5; D not certain. Trimming took off 3 bases at V and 6 bases at J, with 9 bases between the two ends. The CDR3 contains 13 residues. Looked up from germline, CDR1 is LNHDA and CDR2 is SQIVND (reference sequence). The CDR3 region is CASSILGIQPQHF. The CDR3 DNA reads as TGTGCCAGTAGTATCCTAGGAATTCAGCCCCAGCATTTT.

This clone showed up just once. This rearrangement joins TRBV2 to TRBJ2-7; perhaps TRBD2 as D (5 bases). The CDR3 consists of 12 residues. The V gene's germline CDR1 is SNHLY and CDR2 FYNNEI. Trimming took off 8 bases at V and 2 bases at J, with 10 bases between the two ends. This chain's CDR3 is CASGAGTYEQYF. The CDR3 region has the DNA TGTGCCAGCGGAGCCGGGACCTACGAGCAGTACTTC.

This clone appeared a single time. The gene calls are TRBV5-6 and TRBJ2-1; weak D call: TRBD2 (6 bases). The germline V and J ends were trimmed by 1 base and 13 bases, with 21 bases remaining between them. Germline values: CDR1 SGHDT, CDR2 YYEEEE. The CDR3 length is 15 residues. CDR3 in amino acids: CASSLSALARRGQFF. CDR3 sequence (DNA): TGTGCCAGCAGCTTGTCCGCCCTAGCGAGGAGAGGTCAGTTCTTC.

This chain uses TRBV7-8 with TRBJ2-7; 10 bases fit TRBD1. Trimming at V came to 5 bases and at J to 4 bases, leaving 2 bases not matched to a gene. Germline V gene data show CDR1 as SGHVS and CDR2 as FQNEAQ. This CDR3 has 13 amino acids. The CDR3 DNA reads as TGTGCCAGCAGCCGGGACAGGGGTTACGAGCAGTACTTC. It is translated as CASSRDRGYEQYF.

The chain is built from TRBV5-6 and TRBJ1-2; 7 positions agree with TRBD1. After removal of 4 bases from V and 6 bases from J, the junction contained 15 bases not matched to a gene. CDR3 length equals 16 residues. Germline values: CDR1 SGHDT, CDR2 YYEEEE. The CDR3 region has the DNA TGTGCCAGCAGCCCGGGGACAGTTGAGGCCCGGGATGGCTACACCTTC. This translates into CASSPGTVEARDGYTF.

The chain couples TRBV14 to TRBJ2-2; D uncertain. V was trimmed by 6 bases and J by 1 base, leaving 12 bases between them. The germline V gene has CDR1 SGHDN and CDR2 FVKESK. The CDR3 has 15 amino acids. DNA of the CDR3: TGTGCCAGCAGTCCTAGGACGGGGAACACCGGGGAGCTGTTTTTT. Its translation: CASSPRTGNTGELFF.

The genes are TRBV28 and TRBJ2-1; D may match TRBD1 or TRBD2 (6 bases each). The germline V gene has CDR1 MDHEN and CDR2 SYDVKM. Between the trimmed V and J ends, which lost 4 bases and 8 bases, there was a span of 21 bases. The length of the CDR3 is 16 residues. The CDR3 bases are TGTGCCAGCAGTTACGATTGGGGGGCCCCAGACGATGAGCAGTTCTTC. Translating gives CASSYDWGAPDDEQFF.

This clone was recorded a few times. The V and J genes are TRBV19 and TRBJ2-1; D is perhaps TRBD1 or TRBD2 (6 bases each). V was pared by 6 bases and J by 1 base, with 19 bases between. Germline CDR1 is LNHDA and CDR2 is SQIVND (reference sequence). There are 17 residues in the CDR3. The CDR3 region is CASRSRPKGGSYNEQFF. The CDR3 DNA is TGTGCCAGTAGGTCACGCCCTAAGGGGGGTTCCTACAATGAGCAGTTCTTC.

The gene calls are TRBV30 and TRBJ2-7; 7 nucleotides agree with TRBD1. CDR3 length: 14 amino acids. CDR1 GTSNPN and CDR2 SVGIG come from the germline V gene (reference sequence). Trimming removed 7 bases from V and 0 bases from J; junction bases left unmatched: 9. CDR3 loop: CASQGSTSSYEQYF. The CDR3 DNA follows: TGTGCCTCACAGGGGTCAACCAGCTCCTACGAGCAGTACTTC.

CDR3 loop: CASSPGQGDVNEQFF. The DNA of the CDR3 is TGTGCCAGCAGCCCGGGACAGGGGGACGTCAATGAGCAGTTCTTC. The chain is built from TRBV7-9 and TRBJ2-1; 11 positions agree with TRBD1. Trimming took 5 bases from V and 6 from J; bases not matched to a gene: 6. The CDR3 has 15 amino acids. Germline assignment: CDR1 SEHNR and CDR2 FQNEAQ (reference sequence).

The J gene is TRBJ2-7, the V gene TRBV12-3 or TRBV12-4, with D possibly TRBD1 on 6 matching bases. CDR3 length: 13 amino acids. Between the trimmed V and J ends, which lost 3 bases and 5 bases, there was a span of 11 bases. DNA for the CDR3: TGTGCCAGCAGTTTCCGGACAGCGGACGAGCAGTACTTC. Translation: CASSFRTADEQYF.

The rearrangement links TRBV7-9 to TRBJ1-1; TRBD1 agrees at 7 bases. V shed 1 base and J 0 bases; nucleotides not matched to a gene: 8. Germline V gives CDR1 SEHNR, CDR2 FQNEAQ (reference sequence). The CDR3 totals 17 residues. The CDR3 reads CASSLGWKGTVNTEAFF. DNA for the CDR3: TGTGCCAGCAGCTTAGGTTGGAAGGGGACAGTGAACACTGAAGCTTTCTTT.

The chain is built from TRBV27 and TRBJ2-1; unclear D gene. Per germline, CDR1 MNHEY and CDR2 SMNVEV (reference sequence). This CDR3 has 11 residues. V was cut by 5 bases and J by 4 bases, with 3 bases left in between. The CDR3 protein is CASSVYNEQFF. The CDR3 DNA sequence: TGTGCCAGCAGTGTTTACAATGAGCAGTTCTTC.

The rearrangement uses TRBV7-9 and TRBJ2-5; possible D gene TRBD1, 5 bases. The CDR3 contains 13 residues. Trimming removed 3 bases at V and 3 bases at J, with 8 bases between. Looked up from germline, CDR1 is SEHNR and CDR2 is FQNEAQ (reference sequence). The CDR3 sequence: CASSFDSEETQYF. The CDR3 DNA sequence: TGTGCCAGCAGCTTCGACAGCGAAGAGACCCAGTACTTC.

This chain joins TRBV7-2 and TRBJ1-5; the D is unclear. CDR3 size: 15 residues. Germline V gene data show CDR1 as SGHTA and CDR2 as FQGNSA. With 0 bases removed from V and 6 bases from J, the gap between germline ends came to 12 bases. The CDR3 nucleotides read TGTGCCAGCAGCTTAGCCTGGGCTCCTAGTCAGCCCCAGCATTTT. It specifies CASSLAWAPSQPQHF.

This rearrangement joins TRBV6-1 to TRBJ1-2, with TRBD1 matching over 8 bases. J gave up 4 bases and V 1 base, and 5 bases lay outside the gene matches. The germline CDR1 and CDR2 sequences are MNHNS and SASEGT. The CDR3 is 15 residues long. The CDR3 spells CASSEGQGFAYGYTF. In DNA, the CDR3 is TGTGCCAGCAGTGAAGGACAGGGGTTCGCCTATGGCTACACCTTC.

This chain connects TRBV5-1 to TRBJ2-6, with TRBD2 identical over 7 bases. The CDR3 sequence is 16 residues long. V shed 4 bases, J shed 2 bases, and the junction held 6 bases outside the gene matches. Germline V gene sequence: CDR1 SGHRS, CDR2 YFSETQ. This chain's CDR3 is CASSEGRGAGANVLTF. CDR3 sequence (DNA): TGCGCCAGCAGCGAGGGCCGGGGGGCTGGGGCCAACGTCCTGACTTTC.

The chain links TRBV7-8 to TRBJ2-2, with 7 bases fitting TRBD2. Trimming took 5 bases from V and 1 from J; bases not matched to a gene: 4. In germline, CDR1 is SGHVS, CDR2 FQNEAQ. This CDR3 contains 15 residues. The DNA of the CDR3 is TGTGCCAGCAGCCGTGGGGGGGTGAACACCGGGGAGCTGTTTTTT. This gives the protein CASSRGGVNTGELFF.

The chain combines TRBV7-2 with TRBJ1-3; possibly TRBD1 for D (5 bases). With 5 bases removed from V and 2 bases from J, the gap between germline ends came to 13 bases. This CDR3 comprises 15 residues. In germline, CDR1 is SGHTA, CDR2 FQGNSA. The DNA for the CDR3 is TGTGCCAGCAGCGGAGGGACGGTGGCTGGAAACACCATATATTTT. Protein: CASSGGTVAGNTIYF. Full variable domain (rest looked up from reference TRBV7-2 and TRBJ1-3): GAGVSQSPSNKVTEKGKDVELRCDPISGHTALYWYRQSLGQGLEFLIYFQGNSAPDKSGLPSDRFSAERTGGSVSTLTIQRTQQEDSAVYLCASSGGTVAGNTIYFGEGSWLTVV.

The CDR3 bases are TGTGCCAGTAGTTTTAATACAGGGAACACTGAAGCTTTCTTT. Translating it yields CASSFNTGNTEAFF. The V call is TRBV19, the J call TRBJ1-1; TRBD1 is a possible D gene (5 bases). The CDR3 has 14 amino acids. CDR1 and CDR2 (germline): LNHDA, SQIVND (reference sequence). V gave up 5 bases and J gave up 1 base, with 11 bases separating them. Supplemented by reference TRBV19 and TRBJ1-1, the full variable domain reads DGGITQSPKYLFRKEGQNVTLSCEQNLNHDAMYWYRQDPGQGLRLIYYSQIVNDFQKGDIAEGYSVSREKKESFPLTVTSAQKNPTAFYLCASSFNTGNTEAFFGQGTRLTVV.

The chain uses TRBV14 and TRBJ2-5, with 8 bases matching TRBD2. This CDR3 contains 17 residues. Germline V gene sequence: CDR1 SGHDN, CDR2 FVKESK. Trimming removed 0 bases from V and 5 bases from J; junction bases left unmatched: 11. The CDR3 bases are TGTGCCAGCAGCCAAGATTCGGGCGGGGGGCCCCGGGAGACCCAGTACTTC. This encodes CASSQDSGGGPRETQYF.

CDR3: CASSDTLGRVTYEQYF. In nucleotides, the CDR3 is TGTGCCAGCAGTGATACGTTAGGCAGGGTTACCTACGAGCAGTACTTC. This rearrangement joins TRBV6-1 to TRBJ2-7; D is perhaps TRBD1 (5 bases). Per the germline V gene, CDR1 is MNHNS and CDR2 is SASEGT. This CDR3 has 16 amino acids. V was pared by 3 bases and J by 2 bases, with 17 bases between.

The chain carries TRBV2 and TRBJ1-6, with D hard to call. The length of the CDR3 is 15 residues. The V end lost 3 bases, the J end lost 7 bases, and 13 bases lay between the germline ends. Germline CDR1 is SNHLY and CDR2 is FYNNEI. The CDR3 nucleotides read TGTGCCAGCAGTGAGCTGGAAAGCTGGAATTCACCCCTCCACTTT. Protein: CASSELESWNSPLHF.

By frequency in the sample, this clone is medium-sized. The genes are TRBV19 and TRBJ1-1; 8 bases fit TRBD1. This CDR3 region has 16 residues. The ends lost 3 bases at V and 3 bases at J; junction bases unmatched: 9. CDR1 LNHDA and CDR2 SQIVND come from the germline V gene (reference sequence). The CDR3 nucleotides read TGTGCCAGTAGTATTCGGGCAGGGGGCGGGTACACTGAAGCTTTCTTT. It yields the protein CASSIRAGGGYTEAFF.

The chain is built from TRBV6-2 or TRBV6-3 and TRBJ1-2, with 7 bases aligning to TRBD1. From germline, CDR1 is MNHEY and CDR2 SVGEGT. The CDR3 runs 14 residues. Trimming took 5 bases from V and 0 from J; bases not matched to a gene: 3. CDR3 coding DNA: TGTGCCAGCAGTCGGGACAGTACTAACTATGGCTACACCTTC. Residues: CASSRDSTNYGYTF.

The V call is TRBV4-1, the J call TRBJ1-2; D possibly corresponds to TRBD1 (6 bases). Germline V CDR1 and CDR2: MGHRA, YSYEKL. Trimming took 1 base from V and 0 from J, leaving 9 bases between them. This CDR3 comprises 15 residues. The DNA of the CDR3 is TGCGCCAGCAGCCAAGGGGGACACTCTAACTATGGCTACACCTTC. It codes for CASSQGGHSNYGYTF.